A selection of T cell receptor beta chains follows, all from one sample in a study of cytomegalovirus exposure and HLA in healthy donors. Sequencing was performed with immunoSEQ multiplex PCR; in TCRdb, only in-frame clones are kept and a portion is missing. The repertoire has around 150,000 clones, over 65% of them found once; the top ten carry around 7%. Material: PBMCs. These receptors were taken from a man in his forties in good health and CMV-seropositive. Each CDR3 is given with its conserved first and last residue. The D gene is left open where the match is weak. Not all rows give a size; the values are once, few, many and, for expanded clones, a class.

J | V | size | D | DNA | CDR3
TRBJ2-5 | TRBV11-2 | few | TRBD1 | TGTGCCAGCAGCCCACAGGGGGCAGAGAAAAAAGAGACCCAGTACTTC | CASSPQGAEKKETQYF
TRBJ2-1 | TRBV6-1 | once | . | TGTGCCAGCAGTGAAGACACTAGCTCCTACAATGAGCAGTTCTTC | CASSEDTSSYNEQFF
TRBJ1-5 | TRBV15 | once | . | TGTGCCACCAGCCGGGGGAATCAGCCCCAGCATTTT | CATSRGNQPQHF
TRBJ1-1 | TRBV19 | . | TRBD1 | TGTGCCAGTAGTTTTGACAGGGACAGGGCTGAAGCTTTCTTT | CASSFDRDRAEAFF
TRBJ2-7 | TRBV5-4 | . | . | TGTGCCAGCAGCTTGGAGATCGGCGGACACTACGAGCAGTACTTC | CASSLEIGGHYEQYF
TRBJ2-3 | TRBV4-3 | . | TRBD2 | TGCGCCAGCAGCCGTAGCGGGGCTAGCACAGATACGCAGTATTTT | CASSRSGASTDTQYF
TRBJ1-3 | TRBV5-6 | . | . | TGTGCCAGCAGCTTTGGCCAGGTCTCTGGAAACACCATATATTTT | CASSFGQVSGNTIYF
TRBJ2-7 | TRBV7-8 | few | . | TGTGCCAGCAGCTTAGTGAGGCAGCGTTGGTACGAGCAGTACTTC | CASSLVRQRWYEQYF
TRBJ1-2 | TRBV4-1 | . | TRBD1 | TGCGCCAGCAGCCAACCCGACAGGGAGGACGGCTACACCTTC | CASSQPDREDGYTF
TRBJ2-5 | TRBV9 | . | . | TGTGCCAGCAGCGTACAAGCAGGTAGCCAAGAGACCCAGTACTTC | CASSVQAGSQETQYF
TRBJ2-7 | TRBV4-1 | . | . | TGCGCCAGCAGCCAAGTATACAGATCCTCCTACGAGCAGTACTTC | CASSQVYRSSYEQYF
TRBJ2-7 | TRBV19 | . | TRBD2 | TGTGCCAGTAGTGCTAGCGGGGACTACGAGCAGTACTTC | CASSASGDYEQYF
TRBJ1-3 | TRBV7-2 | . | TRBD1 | TGTGCCAGCAGCTCGACAGGGCCCTCCTTCTCTGGAAACACCATATATTTT | CASSSTGPSFSGNTIYF
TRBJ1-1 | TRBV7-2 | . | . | TGTGCCAGCAGCTTAGCTGGGGCTCAGGTCACTGAAGCTTTCTTT | CASSLAGAQVTEAFF
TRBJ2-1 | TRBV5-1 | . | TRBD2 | TGCGCCAGCAGCTCGGAACTAGCGGGGGGCTACAATGAGCAGTTCTTC | CASSSELAGGYNEQFF
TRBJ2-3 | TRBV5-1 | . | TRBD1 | TGCGCCAGCAGCCTGGGGTTCGGACAGGGGTCAGCAGATACGCAGTATTTT | CASSLGFGQGSADTQYF
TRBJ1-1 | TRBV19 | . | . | TGTGCCAGTAGTAGAAAGACACGCATGAACACTGAAGCTTTCTTT | CASSRKTRMNTEAFF
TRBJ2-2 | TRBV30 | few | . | TGTGCCTGGAGAGGAGAAGGGGAGCTGTTTTTT | CAWRGEGELFF
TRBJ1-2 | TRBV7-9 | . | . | TGTGCCAGCAGCATTCGACAGGATGGCTACACCTTC | CASSIRQDGYTF
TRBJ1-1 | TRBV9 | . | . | TGTGCCAGCAGCCGGGGGGGGGCGGGGGACACTGAAGCTTTCTTT | CASSRGGAGDTEAFF
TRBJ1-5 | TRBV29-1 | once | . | TGCAGCGCTAGTACAGGGTCCAATCAGCCCCAGCATTTT | CSASTGSNQPQHF
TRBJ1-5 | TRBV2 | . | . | TGTGCCACTAGCGACCAGGCCAGACGCCAGCATTTT | CATSDQARRQHF
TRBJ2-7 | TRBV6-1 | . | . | TGTGCCAGCAGTGAAAACGGCAGGCGGGCCGGGCTATCCTACGAGCAGTACTTC | CASSENGRRAGLSYEQYF
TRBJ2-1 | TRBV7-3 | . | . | TGTGCCAGCAGCTTAGAGGGATCGGCGTACAATGAGCAGTTCTTC | CASSLEGSAYNEQFF
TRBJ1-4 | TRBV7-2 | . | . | TGTGCCAGCAGCGTCGGGGTAGCTAATGAAAAACTGTTTTTT | CASSVGVANEKLFF
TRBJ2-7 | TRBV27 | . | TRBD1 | TGTGCCAGCAGCTCCTCCGGGACAGGGTTAGACGAGCAGTACTTC | CASSSSGTGLDEQYF
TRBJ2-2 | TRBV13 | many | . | TGTGCCAGCAGCACGGGGGTGACCATCACCGGGGAGCTGTTTTTT | CASSTGVTITGELFF
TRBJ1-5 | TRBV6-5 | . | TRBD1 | TGTGCCAGCAGTCACGGAGGGGGCGGGCAGCCCCAGCATTTT | CASSHGGGGQPQHF
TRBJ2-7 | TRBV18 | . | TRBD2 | TGTGCCAGCTCACCAACTAGCGGGGGTTACGAGCAGTACTTC | CASSPTSGGYEQYF
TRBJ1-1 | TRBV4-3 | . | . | TGCGCCAGCAGCGTAAAATCGAACACTGAAGCTTTCTTT | CASSVKSNTEAFF
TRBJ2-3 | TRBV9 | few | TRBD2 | TGTGCCAGCAGCGGCGGGACTAGCGGCCTCACAGATACGCAGTATTTT | CASSGGTSGLTDTQYF
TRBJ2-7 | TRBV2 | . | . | TGTGCCAGCTTTATGGACACGAAATACGAGCAGTACTTC | CASFMDTKYEQYF
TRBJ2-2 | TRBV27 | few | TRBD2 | TGTGCCAGCAGTTTACCGGGACTAGCGGGGGCCCGGGCCGGGGAGCTGTTTTTT | CASSLPGLAGARAGELFF
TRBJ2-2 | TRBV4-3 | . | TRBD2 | TGCGCCAGCAGCCTATCAAGCGGGGGGGCCGGGGAGCTGTTTTTT | CASSLSSGGAGELFF
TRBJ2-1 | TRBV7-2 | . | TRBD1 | TGTGCCAGCAGCTCCGCTCCCGGGACAGTGCGAAATGAGCAGTTCTTC | CASSSAPGTVRNEQFF
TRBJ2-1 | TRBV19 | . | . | TGTGCCAGTGCCGACATTGGGGAGGAGCAGTTCTTC | CASADIGEEQFF
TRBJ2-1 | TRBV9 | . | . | TGTGCCAGCAGCGTTGCAGGGGGGCCGCACAATGAGCAGTTCTTC | CASSVAGGPHNEQFF
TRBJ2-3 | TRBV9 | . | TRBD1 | TGTGCCAGCAGCGAGGCCTCGGGACAGCTTTACACAGATACGCAGTATTTT | CASSEASGQLYTDTQYF
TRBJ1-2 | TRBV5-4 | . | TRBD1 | TGTGCCAGCAGCCCGAAAGACAGGGCCTCATCTAACTATGGCTACACCTTC | CASSPKDRASSNYGYTF